Sequencing of this T cell receptor (beta chain) was carried out in a study of blood T cell repertoires in COVID-19. Study at large: Both acute and convalescent COVID-19 samples were obtained from the United States, Italy and Spain. The analysed material was cDNA or gDNA that came from T cells, B-cell-depleted T cells, or PBMCs.

The V gene's germline CDR1 is LGHNA and CDR2 YNFKEQ. The V end lost 1 base, the J end lost 6 bases, and 10 bases lay between the germline ends. The CDR3 is 14 residues long. The protocol was immunoSEQ multiplex PCR, while the TCRdb copy is restricted to in-frame clones and leaves out a portion. This table holds 28,000 or so clones, more than 85% found once. The sequence came from a human donor in a cohort sampled during active COVID-19. V gene TRBV4-2 combines with J gene TRBJ2-1; maybe TRBD2 (5 bases). Sequencing was carried out using peripheral blood. CDR3 in DNA: TGTGCCAGCAGCCAAGCGGGGTCCCTCAATGAGCAGTTCTTC. Amino acid sequence: CASSQAGSLNEQFF.